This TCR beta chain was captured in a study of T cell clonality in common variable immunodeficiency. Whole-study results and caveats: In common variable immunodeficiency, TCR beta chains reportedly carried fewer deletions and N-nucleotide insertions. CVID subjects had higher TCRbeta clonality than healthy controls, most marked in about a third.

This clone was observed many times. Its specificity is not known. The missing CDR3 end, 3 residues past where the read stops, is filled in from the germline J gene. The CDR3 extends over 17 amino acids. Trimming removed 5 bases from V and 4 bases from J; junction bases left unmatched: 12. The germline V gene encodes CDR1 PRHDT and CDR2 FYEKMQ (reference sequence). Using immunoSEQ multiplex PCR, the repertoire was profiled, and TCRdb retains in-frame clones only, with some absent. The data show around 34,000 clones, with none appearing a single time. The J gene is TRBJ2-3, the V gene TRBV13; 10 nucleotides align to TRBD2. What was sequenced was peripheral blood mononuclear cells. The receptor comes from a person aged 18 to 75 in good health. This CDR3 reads CASSPRLAGVRPDTQYF. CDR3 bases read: TGTGCCAGCAGCCCCCGGCTAGCGGGAGTTCGCCCAGATACG.